This T cell receptor (beta chain) was found in a study of beta chain features in type 1 diabetes. Germline V CDR1 and CDR2: SGHTA, FQGNSA. Trimming removed 4 bases at V and 6 bases at J, with 17 bases between. This CDR3 spans 15 amino acids. On this clone itself: Its antigen remains unknown.

Study conclusions and caveats: All four CD4+ subsets of Type 1 diabetes patients contained TCRB CDR3s that were moderately but significantly shorter.

Every isolated RNA sample was fully reverse transcribed, so sequencing captured expressed TCRB transcripts. TCRdb keeps only in-frame clones here, not all; method: immunoSEQ multiplex PCR. The data show hundreds of thousands of clones, around 7.6% seen once. One heparinised draw of blood, averaging roughly 0.12 L, came from each donor. Markers CD45RO/CCR7/CD25/CD127/CD95/CD27 served to sort CD4+ naive, central memory, regulatory and stem cell-like memory cells. This clonotype was obtained from a woman aged 18-29 years in good health. Sequencing was performed on central memory CD4+ T cells from blood. This rearrangement joins TRBV7-2 to TRBJ2-3, with D perhaps assigned TRBD1 or TRBD2 (5 bases each). The CDR3 is CASSYSGTQGDTQYF. CDR3 bases: TGTGCCAGCAGCTACTCCGGGACCCAAGGGGATACGCAGTATTTT.